The rows below give T cell receptor beta chains drawn from one sample of a study of blood T cell repertoires in COVID-19. Here immunoSEQ multiplex PCR was the method, and the copy in TCRdb shows in-frame clones only, minus some. The sample has 150,000 to 200,000 clones; about 86% are singletons. The sequenced sample consisted of peripheral blood. The source is a man aged 18-30 years with active or convalescent COVID-19. CDR3s include the opening cysteine and the closing phenylalanine or tryptophan. D genes are given only for firm matches. Size is omitted from some rows. Given values are once, few, many or a class for expanded clones.

TRBV7-9	.	TRBJ2-1	TRBD2	CASSLPLSGRTNEQFF	TGTGCCAGCAGCTTACCCCTAAGCGGGAGGACAAATGAGCAGTTCTTC
TRBV30	once	TRBJ2-7	.	CAWKTGSEQYF	TGTGCCTGGAAAACAGGGTCCGAGCAGTACTTC
TRBV4-1	.	TRBJ1-4	.	CASSQGQEPYEKLFF	TGCGCCAGCAGCCAAGGGCAGGAACCATATGAAAAACTGTTTTTT
TRBV5-4	.	TRBJ1-6	TRBD1	CASSFTGGLSSPLHF	TGTGCCAGCAGCTTCACAGGGGGGCTTTCTTCACCCCTCCACTTT
TRBV19	.	TRBJ1-4	.	CASSSTNEKLFF	TGTGCCAGCTCCTCAACTAATGAAAAACTGTTTTTT
TRBV7-8	.	TRBJ2-3	TRBD2	CASSSFSGTSGFTDTQYF	TGTGCCAGCAGCTCTTTTTCCGGGACTAGCGGATTCACAGATACGCAGTATTTT
TRBV30	.	TRBJ1-1	TRBD1	CAWSTTGSRTEAFF	TGTGCCTGGAGCACGACAGGGAGCAGGACTGAAGCTTTCTTT
TRBV11-2	.	TRBJ2-7	.	CASSPGWMDPDRTSYEQYF	TGTGCCAGCAGCCCGGGTTGGATGGACCCAGACAGGACTTCCTACGAGCAGTACTTC
TRBV19	.	TRBJ1-1	TRBD1	CASSPLDRVTEAFF	TGTGCCAGTAGTCCGCTCGACAGGGTGACTGAAGCTTTCTTT
TRBV29-1	.	TRBJ2-5	TRBD1	CSESTGVETQYF	TGCAGCGAATCGACAGGGGTAGAGACCCAGTACTTC
TRBV9	.	TRBJ2-2	TRBD1	CASSRTGGFTGELFF	TGTGCCAGCAGTAGGACAGGGGGTTTTACCGGGGAGCTGTTTTTT
TRBV10-3	once	TRBJ1-5	TRBD1	CAIRDRVDSNQPQHF	TGTGCCATCAGGGACAGGGTAGATAGCAATCAGCCCCAGCATTTT
TRBV15	.	TRBJ2-5	TRBD2	CATSSGRAVWETQYF	TGTGCCACCAGCAGCGGGAGGGCCGTTTGGGAGACCCAGTACTTC
TRBV2	.	TRBJ2-1	.	CASSDRHRDNEQFF	TGTGCCAGCAGTGACAGGCACCGCGACAATGAGCAGTTCTTC
TRBV27	.	TRBJ1-1	.	CASSLMAGVNTEAFF	TGTGCCAGCAGTTTAATGGCAGGGGTGAACACTGAAGCTTTCTTT
TRBV6-5	.	TRBJ2-7	TRBD2	CASSYSGTSGYEQYF	TGTGCCAGCAGTTACTCCGGGACTAGCGGCTACGAGCAGTACTTC
TRBV25-1	once	TRBJ1-2	TRBD1	CASSESVTDRGFNYGYTF	TGTGCCAGCAGTGAATCAGTCACGGACAGGGGGTTCAACTATGGCTACACCTTC
TRBV3-1/TRBV3-2	.	TRBJ1-6	.	CASSQVAENSPLHF	TGTGCCAGCAGCCAAGTGGCAGAAAATTCACCCCTCCACTTT